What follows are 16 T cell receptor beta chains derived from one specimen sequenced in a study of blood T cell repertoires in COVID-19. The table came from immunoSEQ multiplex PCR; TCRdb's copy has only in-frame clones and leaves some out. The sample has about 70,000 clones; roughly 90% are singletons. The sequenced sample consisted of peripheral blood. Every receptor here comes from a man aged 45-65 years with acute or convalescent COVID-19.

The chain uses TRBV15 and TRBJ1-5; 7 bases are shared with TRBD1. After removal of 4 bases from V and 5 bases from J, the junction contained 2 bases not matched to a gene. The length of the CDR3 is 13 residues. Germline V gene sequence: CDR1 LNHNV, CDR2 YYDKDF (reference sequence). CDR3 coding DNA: TGTGCCACCAGCAACGACAGGGATCAGCCCCAGCATTTT. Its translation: CATSNDRDQPQHF.

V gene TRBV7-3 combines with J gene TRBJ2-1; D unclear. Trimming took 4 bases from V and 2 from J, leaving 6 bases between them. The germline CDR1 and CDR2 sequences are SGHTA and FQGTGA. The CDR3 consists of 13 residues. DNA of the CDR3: TGTGCCAGCAGCTACTCGGCCTACAATGAGCAGTTCTTC. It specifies CASSYSAYNEQFF.

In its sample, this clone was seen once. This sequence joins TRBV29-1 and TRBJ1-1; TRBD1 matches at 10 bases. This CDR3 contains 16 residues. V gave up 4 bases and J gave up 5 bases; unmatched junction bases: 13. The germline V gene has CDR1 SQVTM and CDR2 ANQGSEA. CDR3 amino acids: CSVGGQGQGRFTEAFF. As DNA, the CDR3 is TGCAGCGTTGGGGGCCAGGGACAGGGGAGATTTACTGAAGCTTTCTTT.

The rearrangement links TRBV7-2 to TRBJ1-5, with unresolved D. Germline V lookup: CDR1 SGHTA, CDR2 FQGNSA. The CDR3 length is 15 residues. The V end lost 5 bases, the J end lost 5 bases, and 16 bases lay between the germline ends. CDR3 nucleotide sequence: TGTGCCAGCAGCCTTGGGCAGGTTTTAGATCAGCCCCAGCATTTT. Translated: CASSLGQVLDQPQHF.

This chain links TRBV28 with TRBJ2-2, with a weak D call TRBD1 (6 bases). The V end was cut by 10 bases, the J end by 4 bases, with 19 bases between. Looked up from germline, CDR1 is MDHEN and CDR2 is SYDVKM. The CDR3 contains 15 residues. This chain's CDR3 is CATIGGGHSTGELFF. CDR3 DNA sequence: TGTGCCACCATAGGTGGGGGACACTCCACCGGGGAGCTGTTTTTT.

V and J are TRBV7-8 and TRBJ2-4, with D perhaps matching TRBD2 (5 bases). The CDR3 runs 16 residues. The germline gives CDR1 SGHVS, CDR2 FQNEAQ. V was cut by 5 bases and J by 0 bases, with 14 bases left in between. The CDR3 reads CASSGERRLAKNIQYF. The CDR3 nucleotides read TGTGCCAGCAGCGGAGAGCGGCGGCTAGCCAAAAACATTCAGTACTTC.

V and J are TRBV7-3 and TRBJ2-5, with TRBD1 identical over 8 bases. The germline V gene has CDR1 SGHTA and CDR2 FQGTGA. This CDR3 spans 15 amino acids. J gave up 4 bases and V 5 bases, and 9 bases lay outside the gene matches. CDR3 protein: CASSRGQGIGETQYF. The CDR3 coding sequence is TGTGCCAGCAGCCGTGGACAGGGTATAGGAGAGACCCAGTACTTC.

CDR3 DNA: TGTGCCAGCAGCTCCGGGACAGGGTTTGACTATGGCTACACCTTC. It specifies CASSSGTGFDYGYTF. V gene TRBV28 combines with J gene TRBJ1-2; 9 bases are a match to TRBD1. The J segment lost 3 bases and the V segment lost 6 bases, leaving 8 bases of the junction unmatched. There are 15 residues in the CDR3. Looked up from germline, CDR1 is MDHEN and CDR2 is SYDVKM.

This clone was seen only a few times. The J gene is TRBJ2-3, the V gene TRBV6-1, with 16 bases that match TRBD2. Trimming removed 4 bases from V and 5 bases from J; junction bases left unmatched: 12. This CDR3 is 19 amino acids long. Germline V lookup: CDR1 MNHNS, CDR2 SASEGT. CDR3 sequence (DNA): TGTGCCAGCAGTGCCCCCGGGACTAGCGGGAGGGCCGGGATAGATACGCAGTATTTT. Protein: CASSAPGTSGRAGIDTQYF.

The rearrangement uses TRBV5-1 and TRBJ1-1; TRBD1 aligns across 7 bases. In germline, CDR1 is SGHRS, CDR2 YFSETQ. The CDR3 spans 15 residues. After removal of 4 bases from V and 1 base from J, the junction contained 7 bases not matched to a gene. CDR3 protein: CASSGDRVKNTEAFF. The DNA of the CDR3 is TGCGCCAGCAGCGGAGACAGGGTTAAGAACACTGAAGCTTTCTTT.

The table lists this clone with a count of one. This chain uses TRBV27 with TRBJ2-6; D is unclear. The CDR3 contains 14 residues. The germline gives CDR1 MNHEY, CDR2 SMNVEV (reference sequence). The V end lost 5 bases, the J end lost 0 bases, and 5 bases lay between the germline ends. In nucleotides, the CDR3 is TGTGCCAGCAGTCTACTCTCTGGGGCCAACGTCCTGACTTTC. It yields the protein CASSLLSGANVLTF.

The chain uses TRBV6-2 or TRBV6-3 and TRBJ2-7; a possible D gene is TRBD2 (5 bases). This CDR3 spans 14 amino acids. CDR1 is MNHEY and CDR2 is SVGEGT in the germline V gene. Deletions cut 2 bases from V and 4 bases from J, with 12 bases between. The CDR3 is CASSYGGLVYEQYV. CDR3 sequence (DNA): TGTGCCAGCAGTTACGGAGGATTGGTTTACGAGCAGTACGTC.

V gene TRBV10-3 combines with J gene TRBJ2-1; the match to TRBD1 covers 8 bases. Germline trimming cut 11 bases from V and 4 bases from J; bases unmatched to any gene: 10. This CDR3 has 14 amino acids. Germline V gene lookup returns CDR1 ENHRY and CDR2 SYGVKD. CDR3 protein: CALLRTGIYNEQFF. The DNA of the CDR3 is TGTGCCCTTCTACGGACAGGGATTTACAATGAGCAGTTCTTC.

CDR3 loop: CASSLRGGDTDTQYF. The CDR3 region has the DNA TGTGCCAGCAGTTTAAGAGGAGGGGACACAGATACGCAGTATTTT. This rearrangement joins TRBV27 to TRBJ2-3; D might be TRBD2 (6 bases). V shed 2 bases and J shed 2 bases, with 11 bases lying between them. The CDR3 has 15 amino acids. CDR1 is MNHEY and CDR2 is SMNVEV in the germline V gene (reference sequence).

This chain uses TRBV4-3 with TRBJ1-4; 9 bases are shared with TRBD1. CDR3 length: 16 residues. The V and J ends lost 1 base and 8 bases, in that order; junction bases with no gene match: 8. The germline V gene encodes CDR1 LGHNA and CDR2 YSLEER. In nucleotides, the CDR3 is TGCGCCAGCAGCCAAGTTGGAGGACAGGGGAGGGAAAAACTGTTTTTT. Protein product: CASSQVGGQGREKLFF.

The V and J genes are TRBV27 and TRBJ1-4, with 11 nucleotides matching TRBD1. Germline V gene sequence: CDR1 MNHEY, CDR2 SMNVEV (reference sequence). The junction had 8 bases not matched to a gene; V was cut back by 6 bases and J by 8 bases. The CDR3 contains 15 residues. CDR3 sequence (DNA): TGTGCCAGCAGGAGATTGGGACAGGGGGACGAAAAACTGTTTTTT. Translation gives CASRRLGQGDEKLFF.